This paragraph reports one T cell receptor beta chain. No antigen is known for it. The donors were part of the validation cohort of roughly 110 subjects. That cohort was separate from the first cohort, which comprised roughly 670 subjects. CDR1 is GTSNPN and CDR2 is SVGIG in the germline V gene (reference sequence). This CDR3 has 14 residues. Trimming pared 2 bases from V and 1 base from J, leaving 8 bases between. Sequencing used immunoSEQ multiplex PCR; TCRdb keeps in-frame clones, though not all of them. The sample has some 340,000 clones; 87% are singletons. This sample stems from a study of cytomegalovirus exposure and HLA in healthy donors. Whole-study results and caveats: The tendency of first-cohort TCR clusters to co-occur in the 100 to 150 validation repertoires emerged from a later analysis. Rare TCR sequences predominated, though certain public TCRs were found in many donors. Researchers counted around 170 TCR beta chains as cytomegalovirus-associated.

The rearrangement uses TRBV30 and TRBJ2-2; no clear D gene. The source material was PBMCs. This clonotype was sampled from a woman under 40 in good health and CMV-seropositive. The CDR3 DNA reads TGTGCCTGGAGTCTCTTGATGAACACCGGGGAGCTGTTTTTT. Protein product: CAWSLLMNTGELFF.